The 5 T cell receptor beta chains reported below all come from one sample, sequenced in a study of shared clonotypes between healthy human individuals. Assay used: immunoSEQ multiplex PCR; TCRdb lists only in-frame clones, some missing. The sample records about 2.1 million clones, just under 95% being singletons. CD45RO-negative cells were positively selected for CCR7, leaving out terminally differentiated effector memory CD45RA+ cells. The sample consisted of naive CD8+ T cells from PBMCs. These TCRs come from a man younger than 30 in good health. Some clones in this sample may be carry-over from other donors' samples.

The chain has TRBV7-9 and TRBJ2-3; 7 positions agree with TRBD1. The CDR3 covers 16 residues. The junction had 7 bases not matched to a gene; V was cut back by 4 bases and J by 0 bases. The germline CDR1 and CDR2 sequences are SEHNR and FQNEAQ (reference sequence). CDR3 nucleotide sequence: TGTGCCAGCAGCTGGGGACAGTACTCTAGCACAGATACGCAGTATTTT. It encodes CASSWGQYSSTDTQYF. Using reference TRBV7-9 and TRBJ2-3 for the parts outside the CDR3, the full variable domain is DTGVSQNPRHKITKRGQNVTFRCDPISEHNRLYWYRQTLGQGPEFLTYFQNEAQLEKSRLLSDRFSAERPKGSFSTLEIQRTEQGDSAMYLCASSWGQYSSTDTQYFGPGTRLTVL.

The rearrangement joins TRBV2 to TRBJ2-7; D remains ambiguous. The CDR3 has 11 residues. Germline CDR1 is SNHLY and CDR2 is FYNNEI. Trimming took off 6 bases at V and 6 bases at J, with 9 bases between the two ends. For the CDR3, the DNA is TGTGCCAGCAGCAGAGCCGGCGAGCAGTACTTC. This gives the protein CASSRAGEQYF.

V and J are TRBV28 and TRBJ2-1; D is tentatively TRBD1 or TRBD2 (5 bases each). This CDR3 contains 16 residues. Trimming stripped 1 base from V and 9 bases from J, with 19 bases between. Germline CDR1 is MDHEN and CDR2 is SYDVKM. The CDR3 bases are TGTGCCAGCAGTTTATATTCGGGACCTGATGACGGTGAGCAGTTCTTC. It specifies CASSLYSGPDDGEQFF.

The rearrangement links TRBV9 to TRBJ1-3, with D unresolved. The CDR3 spans 16 residues. CDR1 SGDLS and CDR2 YYNGEE come from the germline V gene. Trimming pared 0 bases from V and 0 bases from J, leaving 10 bases between. CDR3: CASSVDNTVSGNTIYF. Written as DNA, the CDR3 is TGTGCCAGCAGCGTAGACAATACAGTCTCTGGAAACACCATATATTTT.

Worth noting for this clone: Other DNA sequences in the same sample also yield this CDR3. The CDR3 is CASSIQGNEQYF. In nucleotides, the CDR3 is TGTGCCAGTAGTATACAGGGAAACGAGCAGTACTTC. The V call is TRBV19, the J call TRBJ2-7; weak D call: TRBD1 (5 bases). Between the trimmed V and J ends, which lost 2 bases and 5 bases, there was a span of 7 bases. CDR3 length: 12 residues. Germline CDR1 LNHDA, CDR2 SQIVND (reference sequence).